A selection of T cell receptor beta chains follows, all from one sample in a study of T cell repertoires in cytomegalovirus infection. MiXCR was run by TCRdb on the reads, yielding one entry per CDR3 protein. The sample contains 200,000 to 300,000 distinct CDR3 sequences, roughly 10% of which appear only once. The sequenced sample was PBMCs. Every receptor here comes from a human donor in good health (CMV status not recorded). Some clones in this sample may be carry-over from other donors' samples. Each CDR3 is given with its conserved first and last residue. A D gene is named only where the DNA matches it firmly. The size entry is marked missing in some rows and otherwise reads once, few, many or a size class.

cdr3_nt: TGTGCCAGCAAACCTTGGACAGGCCCGAACACTGAAGCTTTCTTT
cdr3_aa: CASKPWTGPNTEAFF
d_call: TRBD1
v_call: TRBV19
j_call: TRBJ1-1
clone_size: few

cdr3_nt: TGCGCCAGCAGCTTGGGACCTCCATACAATGAGCAGTTCTTC
cdr3_aa: CASSLGPPYNEQFF
d_call: NA
v_call: TRBV5-1
j_call: TRBJ2-1
clone_size: few

cdr3_nt: TGTGCCAGCTCACCTCTCCTAGCGGGGCTCTCTGGGGCCAACGTCCTGACTTTC
cdr3_aa: CASSPLLAGLSGANVLTF
d_call: TRBD2
v_call: TRBV18
j_call: TRBJ2-6
clone_size: many

cdr3_nt: TGTGCCAGCAGTTACTTCCGTCCGGGACAAGCGCAAGATACGCAGTATTTT
cdr3_aa: CASSYFRPGQAQDTQYF
d_call: NA
v_call: TRBV6-2/TRBV6-3
j_call: TRBJ2-3
clone_size: once

cdr3_nt: TGTGCCAGTAGCCAGGGGAATAGGGAGACCCAGTACTTC
cdr3_aa: CASSQGNRETQYF
d_call: NA
v_call: TRBV19
j_call: TRBJ2-5
clone_size: many

cdr3_nt: TGTGCCAGCAGCCAGACTAGCGTACGGTACGAGCAGTACTTC
cdr3_aa: CASSQTSVRYEQYF
d_call: TRBD2
v_call: TRBV7-2
j_call: TRBJ2-7
clone_size: many

cdr3_nt: TGTGCCAGCAGCGATCGAAAAGTGCGAGGGGAGACCCAGTACTTC
cdr3_aa: CASSDRKVRGETQYF
d_call: NA
v_call: TRBV7-2
j_call: TRBJ2-5
clone_size: many

cdr3_nt: TGTGCCACCAGTGGACATTCAGGGAATGAGCAGTTCTTC
cdr3_aa: CATSGHSGNEQFF
d_call: NA
v_call: TRBV24-1
j_call: TRBJ2-1
clone_size: few

cdr3_nt: TGTGCCAGCAGAGGGACTAGCGCACCCCACGAGCAGTACTTC
cdr3_aa: CASRGTSAPHEQYF
d_call: TRBD2
v_call: TRBV7-2
j_call: TRBJ2-7
clone_size: many

cdr3_nt: TGTGCCAGCAGCTTACCCCGGGGCGAGCAGTACTTC
cdr3_aa: CASSLPRGEQYF
d_call: NA
v_call: TRBV7-9
j_call: TRBJ2-7
clone_size: few

cdr3_nt: TGTGCCAGCAGCTTGCATGGCTTCGGGGGGTCAACTAATGAAAAACTGTTTTTT
cdr3_aa: CASSLHGFGGSTNEKLFF
d_call: NA
v_call: TRBV7-2
j_call: TRBJ1-4
clone_size: many

cdr3_nt: TGTGCCAGCAGCTTATCCCTAGCGGGAGGTAATGAGCAGTTCTTC
cdr3_aa: CASSLSLAGGNEQFF
d_call: TRBD2
v_call: TRBV7-9
j_call: TRBJ2-1
clone_size: NA

cdr3_nt: TGTGCCAGCAGCCCGACAGGGGTCGGCTACACCTTC
cdr3_aa: CASSPTGVGYTF
d_call: TRBD1
v_call: TRBV6-2/TRBV6-3
j_call: TRBJ1-2
clone_size: many

cdr3_nt: TGTGCCAGCAGCTTTGAGAGGAGCTCCTACGAGCAGTACTTC
cdr3_aa: CASSFERSSYEQYF
d_call: NA
v_call: TRBV5-6
j_call: TRBJ2-7
clone_size: many

cdr3_nt: TGTGCCAGCAGTTACGCTGGCGCCTGGGGGCATAATTCACCCCTCCACTTT
cdr3_aa: CASSYAGAWGHNSPLHF
d_call: NA
v_call: TRBV6-2/TRBV6-3
j_call: TRBJ1-6
clone_size: many

cdr3_nt: TGTGCCAGCAGCGACCGAAGTAATGAAAAACTGTTTTTT
cdr3_aa: CASSDRSNEKLFF
d_call: NA
v_call: TRBV7-2
j_call: TRBJ1-4
clone_size: many

cdr3_nt: TGTGCCAGCAGTCCCCGGACGGTTGGGAACACTGAAGCTTTCTTT
cdr3_aa: CASSPRTVGNTEAFF
d_call: NA
v_call: TRBV27
j_call: TRBJ1-1
clone_size: NA

cdr3_nt: TGTGCCAGCAGCCAGACAGGGATCCCCCTGGCCTCTGGAAACACCATATATTTT
cdr3_aa: CASSQTGIPLASGNTIYF
d_call: TRBD1
v_call: TRBV7-2
j_call: TRBJ1-3
clone_size: many

cdr3_nt: TGTGCAACGGGACAGACAGATACTGCCTATGGCTACACCTTC
cdr3_aa: CATGQTDTAYGYTF
d_call: TRBD1
v_call: TRBV28
j_call: TRBJ1-2
clone_size: NA

cdr3_nt: TGTGCCAGCAGCTTAGTCGGGGGGACAGGGGGCAAAAACATTCAGTACTTC
cdr3_aa: CASSLVGGTGGKNIQYF
d_call: TRBD1
v_call: TRBV7-2
j_call: TRBJ2-4
clone_size: NA

cdr3_nt: TGTGCCAGCAGTTACGGGTCAGCTTTGAACACTGAAGCTTTCTTT
cdr3_aa: CASSYGSALNTEAFF
d_call: NA
v_call: TRBV6-2/TRBV6-3
j_call: TRBJ1-1
clone_size: many

cdr3_nt: TGTGCCAGCAGCCAAATAGCGGGAGGGCCCTCGGGGCGGGAGACCCAGTACTTC
cdr3_aa: CASSQIAGGPSGRETQYF
d_call: TRBD2
v_call: TRBV3-1
j_call: TRBJ2-5
clone_size: once

cdr3_nt: TGCAGTGCCCACGACAGAAGGAACACTGAAGCTTTCTTT
cdr3_aa: CSAHDRRNTEAFF
d_call: NA
v_call: TRBV20-1
j_call: TRBJ1-1
clone_size: NA

cdr3_nt: TGCAGTGCTAGTGCCAGGGCTGTTACGGTCGCTTTCTTT
cdr3_aa: CSASARAVTVAFF
d_call: NA
v_call: TRBV20-1
j_call: TRBJ1-1
clone_size: NA

cdr3_nt: TGTGCCAGCAGCTCAGGACAGGCACTCCACTTT
cdr3_aa: CASSSGQALHF
d_call: TRBD1
v_call: TRBV5-4
j_call: TRBJ1-6
clone_size: many

cdr3_nt: TGTGCCAGCAGTCAACGGGAGGGACTAGCCGGGGAGCTGTTTTTT
cdr3_aa: CASSQREGLAGELFF
d_call: TRBD2
v_call: TRBV6-1
j_call: TRBJ2-2
clone_size: few

cdr3_nt: TGTGCCAGCAGCCCATTGGCTCAGGTCGTATGGCGCAATCAGCCCCAGCATTTT
cdr3_aa: CASSPLAQVVWRNQPQHF
d_call: NA
v_call: TRBV7-8
j_call: TRBJ1-5
clone_size: many

cdr3_nt: TGTGCCGGCGCGATCAGCAACACTGAAGCTTTCTTT
cdr3_aa: CAGAISNTEAFF
d_call: NA
v_call: TRBV7-9
j_call: TRBJ1-1
clone_size: many

cdr3_nt: TGTGCCAGCAGCTCCCGGTCGTCCAACGGGGAGACCCAGTACTTC
cdr3_aa: CASSSRSSNGETQYF
d_call: NA
v_call: TRBV11-1
j_call: TRBJ2-5
clone_size: NA

cdr3_nt: TGTGCCAGCAGCAATGGAAGGGGGGCAGCCTATGGCTACACCTTC
cdr3_aa: CASSNGRGAAYGYTF
d_call: NA
v_call: TRBV7-2
j_call: TRBJ1-2
clone_size: many

cdr3_nt: TGCAGTGCTGGAGGACAGGGGAATATGAATTCACCCCTCCACTTT
cdr3_aa: CSAGGQGNMNSPLHF
d_call: TRBD1
v_call: TRBV20-1
j_call: TRBJ1-6
clone_size: NA

cdr3_nt: TGTGCCAGCAGTCTTCTTAGCGGGGGGGTAAGGGAGACCCAGTACTTC
cdr3_aa: CASSLLSGGVRETQYF
d_call: TRBD2
v_call: TRBV27
j_call: TRBJ2-5
clone_size: few

cdr3_nt: TGTGCCTGGAGTAGCGGGACAGTCTTGCAGCCCCAGCATTTT
cdr3_aa: CAWSSGTVLQPQHF
d_call: TRBD1
v_call: TRBV30
j_call: TRBJ1-5
clone_size: few

cdr3_nt: TGTGCCAGCAGTCACGGGACAGAATACACTGAAGCTTTCTTT
cdr3_aa: CASSHGTEYTEAFF
d_call: TRBD1
v_call: TRBV12-3/TRBV12-4
j_call: TRBJ1-1
clone_size: many

cdr3_nt: TGCAGTGCTAGGGGCGGGGACCCCCGGCAGCCCCAGCATTTT
cdr3_aa: CSARGGDPRQPQHF
d_call: NA
v_call: TRBV20-1
j_call: TRBJ1-5
clone_size: NA

cdr3_nt: TGTGCCAGCAGAGCAGGGGGACGGAGCACTGAAGCTTTCTTT
cdr3_aa: CASRAGGRSTEAFF
d_call: TRBD1
v_call: TRBV14
j_call: TRBJ1-1
clone_size: few

cdr3_nt: TGTGCCAGTAGCCGAACCGGGACAGGGGGGACTAATGAAAAACTGTTTTTT
cdr3_aa: CASSRTGTGGTNEKLFF
d_call: TRBD1
v_call: TRBV19
j_call: TRBJ1-4
clone_size: few

cdr3_nt: TGTGCCAGCAACCTACTAGCGGGAGGGCCCAATGAGCAGTTCTTC
cdr3_aa: CASNLLAGGPNEQFF
d_call: TRBD2
v_call: TRBV7-2
j_call: TRBJ2-1
clone_size: NA

cdr3_nt: TGTGCCAGCAGTTACTCTCAGCGGGGGGGCTACAATGAGCAGTTCTTC
cdr3_aa: CASSYSQRGGYNEQFF
d_call: TRBD2
v_call: TRBV6-6
j_call: TRBJ2-1
clone_size: NA

cdr3_nt: TGTGCCAGCAGTGTAACAGGGGCCAGTAATGAAAAACTGTTTTTT
cdr3_aa: CASSVTGASNEKLFF
d_call: TRBD1
v_call: TRBV28
j_call: TRBJ1-4
clone_size: NA

cdr3_nt: NA
cdr3_aa: CASSFGPGTEAFF
d_call: NA
v_call: TRBV7-2
j_call: TRBJ1-1
clone_size: many

cdr3_nt: TGTGCCAGCAGAAGACTCCGGGACAGGGAAAACGAGCAGTACTTC
cdr3_aa: CASRRLRDRENEQYF
d_call: TRBD1
v_call: TRBV6-1
j_call: TRBJ2-7
clone_size: many

cdr3_nt: TGCGCCAGCAGCTTGAGCACAGGGGACCTAGGAGAGCAGTACTTC
cdr3_aa: CASSLSTGDLGEQYF
d_call: TRBD1
v_call: TRBV5-1
j_call: TRBJ2-7
clone_size: NA

cdr3_nt: TGCAGTGCTAGAGCTCGGACTAGCGGGAGACGCGAGCAGTACTTC
cdr3_aa: CSARARTSGRREQYF
d_call: TRBD2
v_call: TRBV20-1
j_call: TRBJ2-7
clone_size: few